What follows describes a single T cell receptor beta chain. Its target is not known. The germline V gene has CDR1 MNHNS and CDR2 SASEGT. This CDR3 is built from 13 residues. Trimming took off 7 bases at V and 4 bases at J, with 8 bases between the two ends. The sample comes from a study of T cells after yellow fever vaccination. As for the study in general: The fractions with low cell numbers were processed using SMART-Seq v4 Ultra Low Input. Study-level results: Most clones from primary vaccination were detected again post-booster (just under 97% CD4, 88% CD8).

TCRdb passed the 5' RACE reads through MiXCR, listing each CDR3 protein once. The table has roughly 180,000 distinct CDR3 sequences, approximately 6.2% seen once; the top ten hold 2.9%. V is TRBV6-1 and J is TRBJ2-6; D is possibly TRBD2 (5 bases). The sample consisted of CD4+ T cells sorted from PBMCs, taken on the day of the first yellow fever vaccination. The sequence was collected from a man aged 18 to 30 who received the YFV17D yellow fever vaccine. The CDR3 spells CASTRGGANVLTF. The CDR3 nucleotides are TGTGCCAGCACCCGAGGGGGGGCCAACGTCCTGACTTTC.